This T cell receptor (beta chain) was documented in a study of beta chain features in type 1 diabetes. Study context: All of the samples together had 107,917,701 sorted cells examined.

Study conclusions and caveats: When Type 1 diabetes patients were examined, their TCRB CDR3s proved moderately but significantly shorter in all four CD4+ subsets. Among type 1 diabetes patients, VDJ junctions had fewer insertions and more deletions.

Remarks on this clone: The antigen is undetermined.

Sequencing targeted expressed TCRB transcripts, as all isolated RNA had been reverse transcribed. Some clones are missing from TCRdb's copy, which holds only in-frame ones; the method was immunoSEQ multiplex PCR. The sample lists over 40,000 clones; roughly 70% were seen once. Germline assignment: CDR1 SGHKS and CDR2 YYEKEE (reference sequence). The CDR3 loop spans 12 amino acids. The V gene lost 2 bases and the J gene lost 3 bases, with 6 bases spanning the gap. Isolation of CD4+ naive, central memory, regulatory and stem cell-like memory cells was achieved by sorting via CD45RO/CCR7/CD25/CD127/CD95/CD27.

Specimen: Tregs from blood. The chain uses TRBV5-5 and TRBJ2-7, with D uncertain. This sequence was found in a woman aged 18-29 years with type 1 diabetes. The CDR3 loop is CASSFAGYEQYF. The CDR3 coding sequence is TGTGCCAGCAGCTTCGCAGGCTACGAGCAGTACTTC. The entire variable domain, with the rest obtained from reference TRBV5-5 and TRBJ2-7, is as follows: DAGVTQSPTHLIKTRGQQVTLRCSPISGHKSVSWYQQVLGQGPQFIFQYYEKEERGRGNFPDRFSARQFPNYSSELNVNALLLGDSALYLCASSFAGYEQYFGPGTRLTVT.